This TCR beta chain was retrieved from a study of OX40 agonist ivuxolimab in advanced cancers. Overall study context: An anti-OX40 (CD134) antibody with agonistic activity, ivuxolimab, was administered to patients.

Generated by immunoSEQ multiplex PCR, the TCRdb table keeps only in-frame clones and is missing some. The sample carries some 45,000 clones, approximately 83% recorded once. The CDR3 is 18 amino acids. The ends lost 0 bases at V and 4 bases at J; junction bases unmatched: 12. From germline, CDR1 is SGHDN and CDR2 FVKESK. This sequence originates from an adult with an advanced solid tumor such as melanoma, head and neck, liver or kidney cancer. The input for sequencing was CD4+ or CD8+ T cells sorted from blood, taken in a trial of the OX40 agonist ivuxolimab. The V gene is TRBV14, the J gene TRBJ2-5; TRBD2 matches 9 bases. CDR3 region: CASSQDWRAGGLRETQYF. As DNA, the CDR3 is TGTGCCAGCAGCCAAGATTGGAGAGCGGGAGGACTAAGAGAGACCCAGTACTTC.